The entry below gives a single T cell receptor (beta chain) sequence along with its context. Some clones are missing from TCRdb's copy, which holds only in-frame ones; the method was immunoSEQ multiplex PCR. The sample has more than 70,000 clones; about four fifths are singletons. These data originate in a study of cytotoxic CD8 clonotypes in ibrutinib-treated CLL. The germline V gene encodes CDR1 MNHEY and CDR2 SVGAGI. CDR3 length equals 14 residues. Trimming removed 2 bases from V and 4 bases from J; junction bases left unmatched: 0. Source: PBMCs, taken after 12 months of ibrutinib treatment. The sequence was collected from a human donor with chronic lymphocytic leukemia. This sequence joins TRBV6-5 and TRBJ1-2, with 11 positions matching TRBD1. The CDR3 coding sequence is TGTGCCAGCAGTTACGGGACAGGGGGCTATGGCTACACCTTC. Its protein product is CASSYGTGGYGYTF.